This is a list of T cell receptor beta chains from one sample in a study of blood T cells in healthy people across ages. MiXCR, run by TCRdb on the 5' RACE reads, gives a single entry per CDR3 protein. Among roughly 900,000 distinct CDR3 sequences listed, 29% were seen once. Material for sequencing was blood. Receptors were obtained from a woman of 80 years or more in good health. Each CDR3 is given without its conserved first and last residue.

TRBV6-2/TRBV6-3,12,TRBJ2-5,ASSRGRAWETQY
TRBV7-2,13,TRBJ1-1,ASSMTGTGALEAF
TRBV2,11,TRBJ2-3,ASYLGGTDTQY
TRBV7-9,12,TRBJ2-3,ASSLPGGTATQY
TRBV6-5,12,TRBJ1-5,ASSCRRLDQPQH
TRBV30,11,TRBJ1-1,AWIGQGYTEAF
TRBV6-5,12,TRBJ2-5,ASSYTGYRETQY
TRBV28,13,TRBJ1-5,ASRGYDRANQPQH
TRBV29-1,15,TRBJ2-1,SVLTGPPSPELNEQF
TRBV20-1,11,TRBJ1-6,SAKESTYSPLH
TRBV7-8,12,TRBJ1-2,ASSRTGAPYGYT
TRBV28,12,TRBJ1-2,ASSLDTVAGGYT
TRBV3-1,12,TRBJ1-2,ASSQDLGGNGYT
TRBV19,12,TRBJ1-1,TSSTGRSVTEAF
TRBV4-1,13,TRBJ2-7,ASSPDRVRTNEQY
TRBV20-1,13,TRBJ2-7,SGTSGGQISYEQY
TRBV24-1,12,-,ATRDGQFGETQY
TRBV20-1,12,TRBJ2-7,SASRGLAVYEQY
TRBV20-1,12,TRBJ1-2,SATHRGSNYGYT
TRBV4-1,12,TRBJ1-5,ASSPGSSNQPQH
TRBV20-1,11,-,STIAGQGYEQY
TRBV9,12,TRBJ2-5,ASSVVEGSETQY
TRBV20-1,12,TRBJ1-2,SAPRQSTSYGYT
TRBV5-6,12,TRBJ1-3,ASTERGTGNTIY
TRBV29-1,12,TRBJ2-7,SVDQGTGAYEQY
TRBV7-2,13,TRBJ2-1,ASSLQPISYNEQF